This T cell receptor (beta chain) came from a study of shared clonotypes between healthy human individuals. About the research overall: Each donor's CD8 memory used one plate, CD8 naive two, each CD4 subset three.

Findings and caveats of the study: As a rule, naive subsets had a larger estimated richness than memory subsets. Specimens sampled were limited to blood, with tissue repertoires likely differing.

On this clone: Its antigen is not known.

For sorted subsets, about 200 ng DNA per replicate equaled about 27,000 T cell genomes. Here immunoSEQ multiplex PCR was the method, and the copy in TCRdb shows in-frame clones only, minus some. The table records about 1 million clones, roughly 80% of them present only once. The germline V gene encodes CDR1 SGHNT and CDR2 YENEEA. The CDR3 extends over 14 amino acids. Trimming pared 5 bases from V and 5 bases from J, leaving 15 bases between. This clonotype was obtained from a man between 18 and 29 years old in good health. The sequenced material came from memory CD4+ T cells sorted from blood. This sample's subset: CD45RA-negative fraction. The chain links TRBV11-3 to TRBJ2-5, with D perhaps TRBD2 (6 bases). The CDR3 DNA reads TGTGCCAGCAGCCCCGGAACGGCGGGGGAGACCCAGTACTTC. Translation: CASSPGTAGETQYF.